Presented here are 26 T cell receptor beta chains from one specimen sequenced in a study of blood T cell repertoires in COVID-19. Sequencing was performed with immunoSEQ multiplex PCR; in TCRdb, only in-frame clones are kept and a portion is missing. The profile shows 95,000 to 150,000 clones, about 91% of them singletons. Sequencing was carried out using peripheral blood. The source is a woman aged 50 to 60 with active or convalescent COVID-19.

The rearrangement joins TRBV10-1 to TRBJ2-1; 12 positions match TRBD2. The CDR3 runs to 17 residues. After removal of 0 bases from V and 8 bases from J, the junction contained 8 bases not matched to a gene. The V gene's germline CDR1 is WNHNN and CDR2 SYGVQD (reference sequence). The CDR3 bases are TGCGCCAGCAGTGAGTCGACTCGACTAGCGGGAGCCCATGAGCAGTTCTTC. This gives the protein CASSESTRLAGAHEQFF.

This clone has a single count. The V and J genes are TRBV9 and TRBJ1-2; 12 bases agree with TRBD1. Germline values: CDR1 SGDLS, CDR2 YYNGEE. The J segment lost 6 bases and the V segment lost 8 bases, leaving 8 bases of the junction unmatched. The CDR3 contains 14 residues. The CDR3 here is CASAPGQGADGYTF. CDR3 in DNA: TGTGCCAGTGCCCCGGGACAGGGGGCAGATGGCTACACCTTC.

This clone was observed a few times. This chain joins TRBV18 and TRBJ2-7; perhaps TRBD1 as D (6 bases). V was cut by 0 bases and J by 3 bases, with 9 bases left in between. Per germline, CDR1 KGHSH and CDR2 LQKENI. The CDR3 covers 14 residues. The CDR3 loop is CASSPPAGDYEQYF. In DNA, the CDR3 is TGTGCCAGCTCACCACCGGCAGGGGACTACGAGCAGTACTTC.

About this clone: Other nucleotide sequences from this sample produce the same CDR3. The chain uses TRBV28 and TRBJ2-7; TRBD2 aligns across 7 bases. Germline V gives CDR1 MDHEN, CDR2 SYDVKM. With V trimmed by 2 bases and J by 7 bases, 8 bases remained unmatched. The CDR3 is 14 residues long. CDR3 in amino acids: CASSLLAGVNEQYF. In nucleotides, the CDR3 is TGTGCCAGCAGTTTACTGGCGGGAGTAAATGAGCAGTACTTC.

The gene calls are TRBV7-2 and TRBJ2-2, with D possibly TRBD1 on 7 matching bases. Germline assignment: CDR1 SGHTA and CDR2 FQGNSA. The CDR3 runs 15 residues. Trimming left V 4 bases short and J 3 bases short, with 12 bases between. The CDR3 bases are TGTGCCAGCAGCTCACAGGGGAGGCACACCGGGGAGCTGTTTTTT. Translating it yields CASSSQGRHTGELFF.

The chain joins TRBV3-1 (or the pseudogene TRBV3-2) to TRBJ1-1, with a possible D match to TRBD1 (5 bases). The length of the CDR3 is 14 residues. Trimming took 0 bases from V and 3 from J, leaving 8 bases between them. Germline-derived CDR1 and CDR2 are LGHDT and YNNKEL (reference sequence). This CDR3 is CASSQDWGDTEAFF. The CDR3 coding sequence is TGTGCCAGCAGCCAAGACTGGGGCGACACTGAAGCTTTCTTT.

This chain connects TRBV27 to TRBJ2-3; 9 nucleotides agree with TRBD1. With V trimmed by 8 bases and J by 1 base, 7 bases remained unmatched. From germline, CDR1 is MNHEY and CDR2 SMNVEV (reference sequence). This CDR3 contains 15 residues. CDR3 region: CASLRRDRGTDTQYF. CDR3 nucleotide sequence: TGTGCCAGCCTTAGAAGGGACAGGGGCACAGATACGCAGTATTTT.

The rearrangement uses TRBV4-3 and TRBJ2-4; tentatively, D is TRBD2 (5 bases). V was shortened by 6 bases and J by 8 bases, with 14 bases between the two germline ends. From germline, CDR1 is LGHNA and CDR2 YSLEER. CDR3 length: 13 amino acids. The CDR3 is CASSLQTRDIQYF. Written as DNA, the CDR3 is TGCGCCAGCAGTCTCCAGACGCGGGACATTCAGTACTTC.

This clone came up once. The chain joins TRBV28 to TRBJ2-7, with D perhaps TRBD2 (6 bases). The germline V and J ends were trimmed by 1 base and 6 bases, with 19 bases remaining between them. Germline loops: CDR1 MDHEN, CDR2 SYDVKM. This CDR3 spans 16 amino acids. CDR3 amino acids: CASSLSLGGLVFEQYF. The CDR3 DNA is TGTGCCAGCAGTTTATCCCTCGGGGGTTTGGTTTTCGAGCAGTACTTC.

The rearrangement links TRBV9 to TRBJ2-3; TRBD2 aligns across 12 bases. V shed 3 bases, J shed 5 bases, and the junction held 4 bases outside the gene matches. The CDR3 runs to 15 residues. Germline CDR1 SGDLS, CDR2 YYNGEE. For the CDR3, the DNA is TGTGCCAGCAGCGGACTAGCGGGAGTTCAAGATACGCAGTATTTT. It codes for CASSGLAGVQDTQYF.

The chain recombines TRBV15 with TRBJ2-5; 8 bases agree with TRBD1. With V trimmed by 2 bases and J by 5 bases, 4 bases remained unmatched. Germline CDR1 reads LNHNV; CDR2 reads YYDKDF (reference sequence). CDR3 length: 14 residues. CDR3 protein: CATSRQGAGETQYF. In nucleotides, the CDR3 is TGTGCCACCAGCAGACAGGGGGCTGGGGAGACCCAGTACTTC.

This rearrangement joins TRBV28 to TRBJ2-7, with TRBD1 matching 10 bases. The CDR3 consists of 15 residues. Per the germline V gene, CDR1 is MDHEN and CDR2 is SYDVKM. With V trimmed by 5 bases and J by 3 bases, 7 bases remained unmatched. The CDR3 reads CASSLRQGAIYEQYF. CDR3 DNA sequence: TGTGCCAGCAGTCTCAGACAGGGGGCGATCTACGAGCAGTACTTC.

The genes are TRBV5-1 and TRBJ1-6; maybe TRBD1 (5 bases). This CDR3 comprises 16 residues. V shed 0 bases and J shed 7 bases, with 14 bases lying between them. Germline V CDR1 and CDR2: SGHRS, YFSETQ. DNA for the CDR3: TGCGCCAGCAGCTTGGGTGCGGCCGGGGGGAATTCACCCCTCCACTTT. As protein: CASSLGAAGGNSPLHF.

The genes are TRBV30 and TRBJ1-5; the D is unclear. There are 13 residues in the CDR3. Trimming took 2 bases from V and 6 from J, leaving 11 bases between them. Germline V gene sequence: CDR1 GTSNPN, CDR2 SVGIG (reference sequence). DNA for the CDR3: TGTGCCTGGAGTCTGCGGGAGGGTCAGCCCCAGCATTTT. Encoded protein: CAWSLREGQPQHF.

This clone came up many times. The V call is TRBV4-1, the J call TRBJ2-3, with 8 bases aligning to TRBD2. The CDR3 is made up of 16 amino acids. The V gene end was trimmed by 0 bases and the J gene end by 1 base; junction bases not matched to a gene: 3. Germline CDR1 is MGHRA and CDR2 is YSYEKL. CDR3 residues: CASSQEGSGGTDTQYF. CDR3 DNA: TGCGCCAGCAGCCAAGAAGGTAGCGGGGGCACAGATACGCAGTATTTT.

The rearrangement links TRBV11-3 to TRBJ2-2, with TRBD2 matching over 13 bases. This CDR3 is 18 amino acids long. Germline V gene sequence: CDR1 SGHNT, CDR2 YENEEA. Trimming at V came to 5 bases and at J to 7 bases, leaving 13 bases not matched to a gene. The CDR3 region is CASSPTSGRAWEIGELFF. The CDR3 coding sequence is TGTGCCAGCAGCCCTACTAGCGGGAGGGCGTGGGAGATCGGGGAGCTGTTTTTT. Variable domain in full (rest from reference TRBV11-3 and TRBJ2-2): EAGVVQSPRYKIIEKKQPVAFWCNPISGHNTLYWYLQNLGQGPELLIRYENEEAVDDSQLPKDRFSAERLKGVDSTLKIQPAELGDSAVYLCASSPTSGRAWEIGELFFGEGSRLTVL.

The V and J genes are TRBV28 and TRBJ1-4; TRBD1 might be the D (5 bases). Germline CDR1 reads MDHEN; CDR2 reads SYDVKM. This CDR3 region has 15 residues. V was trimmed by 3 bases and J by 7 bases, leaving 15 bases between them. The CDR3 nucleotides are TGTGCCAGCAGTTTGGGTGGGGGGGTAACTGAAAAACTGTTTTTT. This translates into CASSLGGGVTEKLFF.

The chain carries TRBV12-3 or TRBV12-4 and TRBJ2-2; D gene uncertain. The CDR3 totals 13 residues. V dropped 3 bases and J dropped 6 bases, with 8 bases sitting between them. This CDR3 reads CASSFGFPGELFF. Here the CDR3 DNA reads TGTGCCAGCAGTTTCGGTTTTCCCGGGGAGCTGTTTTTT.

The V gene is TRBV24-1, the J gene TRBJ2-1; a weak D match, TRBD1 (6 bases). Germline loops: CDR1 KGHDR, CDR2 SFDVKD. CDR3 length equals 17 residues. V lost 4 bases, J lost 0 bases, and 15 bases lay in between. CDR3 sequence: CATSDPSTGSSYNEQFF. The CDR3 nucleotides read TGTGCCACCAGTGACCCATCCACAGGGAGCTCCTACAATGAGCAGTTCTTC.

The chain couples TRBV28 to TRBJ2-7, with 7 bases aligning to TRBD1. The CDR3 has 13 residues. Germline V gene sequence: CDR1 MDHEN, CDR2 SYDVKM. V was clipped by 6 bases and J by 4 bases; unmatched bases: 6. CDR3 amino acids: CASSRDSAYEQYF. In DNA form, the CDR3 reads TGTGCCAGCAGCCGGGACAGTGCATACGAGCAGTACTTC. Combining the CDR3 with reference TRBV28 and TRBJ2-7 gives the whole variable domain DVKVTQSSRYLVKRTGEKVFLECVQDMDHENMFWYRQDPGLGLRLIYFSYDVKMKEKGDIPEGYSVSREKKERFSLILESASTNQTSMYLCASSRDSAYEQYFGPGTRLTVT.

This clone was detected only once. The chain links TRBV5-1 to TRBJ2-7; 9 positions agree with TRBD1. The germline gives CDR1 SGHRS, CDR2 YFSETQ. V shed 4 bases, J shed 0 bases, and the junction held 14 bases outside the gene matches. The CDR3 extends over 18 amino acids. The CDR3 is CASSPLRSGTGSSYEQYF. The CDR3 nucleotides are TGCGCCAGCAGCCCCCTTAGGTCCGGGACAGGGAGCTCCTACGAGCAGTACTTC.

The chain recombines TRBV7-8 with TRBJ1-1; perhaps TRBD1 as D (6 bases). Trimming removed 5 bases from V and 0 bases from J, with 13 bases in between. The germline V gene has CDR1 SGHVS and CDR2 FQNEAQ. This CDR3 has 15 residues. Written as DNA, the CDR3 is TGTGCCAGCAGCGCTCCCAGGGACATGAACACTGAAGCTTTCTTT. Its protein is CASSAPRDMNTEAFF.

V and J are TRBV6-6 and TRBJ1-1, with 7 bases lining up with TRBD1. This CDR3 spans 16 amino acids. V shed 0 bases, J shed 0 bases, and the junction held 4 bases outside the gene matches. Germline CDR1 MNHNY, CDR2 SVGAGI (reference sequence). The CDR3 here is CASSYSQGVLNTEAFF. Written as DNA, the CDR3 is TGTGCCAGCAGTTACTCGCAGGGGGTGCTGAACACTGAAGCTTTCTTT.

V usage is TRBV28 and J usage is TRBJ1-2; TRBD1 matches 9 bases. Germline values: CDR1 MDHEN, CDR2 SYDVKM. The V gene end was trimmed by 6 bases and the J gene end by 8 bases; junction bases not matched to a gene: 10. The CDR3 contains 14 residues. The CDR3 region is CASSTTGTGSGYTF. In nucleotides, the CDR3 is TGTGCCAGCAGCACCACCGGGACAGGGTCCGGCTACACCTTC.

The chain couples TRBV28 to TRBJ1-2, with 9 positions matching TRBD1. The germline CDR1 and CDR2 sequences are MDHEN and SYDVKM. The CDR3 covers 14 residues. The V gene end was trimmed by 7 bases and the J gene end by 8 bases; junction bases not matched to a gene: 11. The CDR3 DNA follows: TGTGCCAGCACTTCCGGGACAGGGTCGTGGGGCTACACCTTC. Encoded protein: CASTSGTGSWGYTF.

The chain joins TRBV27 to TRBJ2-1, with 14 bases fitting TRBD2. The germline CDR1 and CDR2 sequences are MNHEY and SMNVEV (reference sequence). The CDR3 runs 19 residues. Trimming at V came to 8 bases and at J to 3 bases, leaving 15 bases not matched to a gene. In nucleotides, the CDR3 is TGTGCCAGCCCTGGGACTAGCGGGAGACAGCTGTACGTCTACAATGAGCAGTTCTTC. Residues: CASPGTSGRQLYVYNEQFF.